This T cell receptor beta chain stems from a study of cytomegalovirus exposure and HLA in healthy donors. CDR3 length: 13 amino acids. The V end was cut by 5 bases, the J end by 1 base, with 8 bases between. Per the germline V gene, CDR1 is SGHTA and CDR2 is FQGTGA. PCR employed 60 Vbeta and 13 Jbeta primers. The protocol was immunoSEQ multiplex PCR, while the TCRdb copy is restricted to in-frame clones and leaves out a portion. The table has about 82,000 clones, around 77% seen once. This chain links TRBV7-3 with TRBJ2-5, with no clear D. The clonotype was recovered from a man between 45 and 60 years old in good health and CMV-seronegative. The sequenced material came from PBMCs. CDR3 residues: CASSPRPQETQYF. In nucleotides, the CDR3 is TGTGCCAGCAGCCCCAGGCCCCAAGAGACCCAGTACTTC.